This T cell receptor beta chain was found in a study of shared clonotypes between healthy human individuals. Overall study findings and caveats: The represented genetic and exposure-history diversity was limited by the small number of donors.

The V gene's germline CDR1 is MRHNA and CDR2 SNTAGT. This CDR3 is built from 12 residues. Trimming took off 2 bases at V and 11 bases at J, with 10 bases between the two ends. Splitting of CD4+ cells produced CD45RA+ naive and CD45RA-negative memory subsets. As to this clone: Its antigen remains unidentified.

Assay: immunoSEQ multiplex PCR; the TCRdb copy retains only in-frame clones and omits some. There are about 2.3 million clones in the sample; 85% to 95% occur only once, and approximately 0.4% lies in the top ten. The receptor's source is a man younger than 35 in good health. Some clones in this sample may be carry-over from other donors' samples. The sample was naive CD4+ T cells from PBMCs. Subset reported: CD45RA+ positively selected. The rearrangement uses TRBV6-4 and TRBJ2-1; the D call may be TRBD1 or TRBD2 (5 bases each). CDR3 DNA sequence: TGTGCCAGCAGTGACGAAGGGACGAAGCAGTTCTTC. This codes for CASSDEGTKQFF.